This is a list of T cell receptor beta chains from one sample in a study of OX40 agonist ivuxolimab in advanced cancers. The repertoire was sequenced with immunoSEQ multiplex PCR; TCRdb's copy has only in-frame clones and lacks some. The sample lists 30,000 to 40,000 clones; approximately 90% were seen once. The sequencing used CD4+ or CD8+ T cells sorted from blood, collected in a trial of the OX40 agonist ivuxolimab. The receptor set was obtained from an adult with an advanced solid tumor such as melanoma, head and neck, liver or kidney cancer. The CDR3 runs from the conserved cysteine through the conserved F or W. A D gene is named only where the DNA matches it firmly. Clone size is given for some rows only: seen once, a few or many times, or a class if the clone is expanded.

abundance | j_gene | v_gene | d_gene | CDR3nt | CDR3aa
- | TRBJ2-1 | TRBV7-6 | TRBD2 | TGTGCCAGCACAAGCGGGAGCTCCTACAATGAGCAGTTCTTC | CASTSGSSYNEQFF
- | TRBJ2-7 | TRBV27 | - | TGTGCCAGCAGTTTGGCTATGAACTACGAGCAGTACTTC | CASSLAMNYEQYF
- | TRBJ1-5 | TRBV9 | - | TGTGCCAGCAGCCAGGGAGAGAGCCAGCCCCAGCATTTT | CASSQGESQPQHF
few | TRBJ1-1 | TRBV15 | - | TGTGCCACCAGCAGAGCGGCGGGGATGAACACTGAAGCTTTCTTT | CATSRAAGMNTEAFF
- | TRBJ2-7 | TRBV5-4 | TRBD1 | TGTGCCAGCAGCCCGCGGACAGGGGCCAACTACGAGCAGTACTTC | CASSPRTGANYEQYF
- | TRBJ1-2 | TRBV7-9 | - | TGTGCCAGCAGCCTCCTCCGCCAGGATGACTATGGCTACACCTTC | CASSLLRQDDYGYTF
once | TRBJ2-2 | TRBV7-7 | - | TGTGCTAGCAGCGTATCCGGGACTTCTATCACCGGGGAGCTGTTTTTT | CASSVSGTSITGELFF
- | TRBJ2-6 | TRBV29-1 | - | TGCAGCTCATCATCCGGGACCGAGAGCTCTGGGGCCAACGTCCTGACTTTC | CSSSSGTESSGANVLTF
- | TRBJ1-2 | TRBV13 | - | TGTGCCAGCAGCTTAGGGGGACATCTGAACTATGGCTACACCTTC | CASSLGGHLNYGYTF
- | TRBJ1-1 | TRBV19 | TRBD1 | TGTGCCAGTAGTATAGGGACAGGGGGAAACACTGAAGCTTTCTTT | CASSIGTGGNTEAFF
- | TRBJ2-5 | TRBV7-9 | - | TGTGCCAGCAGCTCGGTCCAAGAGACCCAGTACTTC | CASSSVQETQYF
once | TRBJ2-5 | TRBV18 | - | TGTGCCAGTTGGCGGGGTGACGAGACCCAGTACTTC | CASWRGDETQYF
- | TRBJ1-2 | TRBV28 | TRBD1 | TGTGCCAGCAGTTTGTCCACCCCAGGGGGGGCCTTCGTCTACACCTTC | CASSLSTPGGAFVYTF
once | TRBJ2-1 | TRBV6-5 | TRBD2 | TGTGCCAGCAGTCCCCTCGGGAGGTTCGAGCAGTTCTTC | CASSPLGRFEQFF
- | TRBJ2-7 | TRBV28 | - | TGTGCCACCTCACTTGGCGGTCCTTCCGAGCAGTACTTC | CATSLGGPSEQYF
- | TRBJ2-5 | TRBV15 | - | TGTGCCACCAGCAGTTCAGGGTGGGGGGAGACCCAGTACTTC | CATSSSGWGETQYF
- | TRBJ2-3 | TRBV7-9 | - | TGTGCCAGCAGCTTAGCGGACTCTGATACGCAGTATTTT | CASSLADSDTQYF
- | TRBJ2-3 | TRBV27 | TRBD2 | TGTGCCAGCAGTTACACCGGGACTAGCGCCTTCACAGATACGCAGTATTTT | CASSYTGTSAFTDTQYF
- | TRBJ2-4 | TRBV7-9 | TRBD1 | TGTGCCAGCAGCGAGACAGGGGGAAAAGCCAAAAACATTCAGTACTTC | CASSETGGKAKNIQYF
- | TRBJ2-3 | TRBV11-2 | TRBD2 | TGTGCCAGCAGCTTAGGACTAGCGAAAGGCACAGATACGCAGTATTTT | CASSLGLAKGTDTQYF
- | TRBJ2-2 | TRBV10-1 | - | TGCGCCATCTTACCGCTCGGGGTGGGGAGTCCCGGGGAGCTGTTTTTT | CAILPLGVGSPGELFF
- | TRBJ2-2 | TRBV28 | - | TGTGCCAGCAGTTTAAGTTCGCTAACGAACACCGGGGAGCTGTTTTTT | CASSLSSLTNTGELFF
- | TRBJ2-7 | TRBV4-1 | TRBD2 | TGCGCCAGCAGCCAAGAGGGGGGGACTAGCGGGAGGGATACCTACGAGCAGTACTTC | CASSQEGGTSGRDTYEQYF
few | TRBJ1-5 | TRBV13 | - | TGTGCCAGCAGCTTAGATCGTTGGGTCGGGCAGCCCCAGCATTTT | CASSLDRWVGQPQHF
- | TRBJ1-2 | TRBV20-1 | - | TGCAGTGCTAGATGGGGTGGCTACACCTTC | CSARWGGYTF
- | TRBJ1-6 | TRBV28 | TRBD1 | TGTGCCAGCAGCGCCCGGGACAGCTATAATTCACCCCTCCACTTT | CASSARDSYNSPLHF